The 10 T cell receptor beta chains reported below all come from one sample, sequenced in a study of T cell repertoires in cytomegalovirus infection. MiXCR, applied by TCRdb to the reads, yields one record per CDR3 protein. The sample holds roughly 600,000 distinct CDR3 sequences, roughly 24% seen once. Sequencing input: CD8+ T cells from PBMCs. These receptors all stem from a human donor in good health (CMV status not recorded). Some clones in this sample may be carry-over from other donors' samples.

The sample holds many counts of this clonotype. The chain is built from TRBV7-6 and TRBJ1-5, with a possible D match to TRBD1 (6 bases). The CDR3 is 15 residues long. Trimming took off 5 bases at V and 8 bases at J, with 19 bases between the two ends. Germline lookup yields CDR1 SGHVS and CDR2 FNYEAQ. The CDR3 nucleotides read TGTGCCAGCAGCAAACAAGGGGGTATGTGGGAGCCCCAGCATTTT. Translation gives CASSKQGGMWEPQHF.

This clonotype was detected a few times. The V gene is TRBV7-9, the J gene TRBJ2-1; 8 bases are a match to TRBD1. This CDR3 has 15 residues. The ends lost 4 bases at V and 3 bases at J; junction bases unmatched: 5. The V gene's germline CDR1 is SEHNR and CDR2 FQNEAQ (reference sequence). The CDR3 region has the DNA TGTGCCAGCAGCTCCCGGGACAGGTACTACAATGAGCAGTTCTTC. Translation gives CASSSRDRYYNEQFF.

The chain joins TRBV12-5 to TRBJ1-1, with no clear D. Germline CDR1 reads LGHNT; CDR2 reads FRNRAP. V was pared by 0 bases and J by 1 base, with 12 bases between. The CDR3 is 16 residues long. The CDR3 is CASGLVTRRPNTEAFF. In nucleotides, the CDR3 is TGTGCTAGTGGTTTGGTCACAAGGCGGCCGAACACTGAAGCTTTCTTT.

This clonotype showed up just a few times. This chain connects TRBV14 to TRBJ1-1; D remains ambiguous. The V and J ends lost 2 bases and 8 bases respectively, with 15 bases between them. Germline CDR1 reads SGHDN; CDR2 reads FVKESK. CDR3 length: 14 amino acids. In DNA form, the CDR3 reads TGTGCCAGCAGCCAACCCACGGCGGCCGGCGAAGCTTTCTTT. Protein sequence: CASSQPTAAGEAFF.

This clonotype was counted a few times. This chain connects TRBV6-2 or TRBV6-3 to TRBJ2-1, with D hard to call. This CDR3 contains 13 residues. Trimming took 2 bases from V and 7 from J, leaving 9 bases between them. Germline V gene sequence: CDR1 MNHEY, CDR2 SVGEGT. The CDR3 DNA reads TGTGCCAGCAGTTACGGCTCTTTTAATGAGCAGTTCTTC. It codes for CASSYGSFNEQFF.

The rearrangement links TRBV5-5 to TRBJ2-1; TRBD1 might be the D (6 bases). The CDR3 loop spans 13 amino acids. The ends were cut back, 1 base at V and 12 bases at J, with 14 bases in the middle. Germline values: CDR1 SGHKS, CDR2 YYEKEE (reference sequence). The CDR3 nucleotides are TGTGCCAGCAGCTTGACCCCACAGGGTTTGCAGTTCTTC. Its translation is CASSLTPQGLQFF. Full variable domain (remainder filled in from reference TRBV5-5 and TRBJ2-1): DAGVTQSPTHLIKTRGQQVTLRCSPISGHKSVSWYQQVLGQGPQFIFQYYEKEERGRGNFPDRFSARQFPNYSSELNVNALLLGDSALYLCASSLTPQGLQFFGPGTRLTVL.

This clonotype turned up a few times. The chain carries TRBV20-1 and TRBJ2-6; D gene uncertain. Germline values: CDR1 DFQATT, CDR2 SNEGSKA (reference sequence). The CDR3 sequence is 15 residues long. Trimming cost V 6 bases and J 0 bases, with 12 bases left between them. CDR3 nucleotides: TGCAGTGCGCGAAATTATATCTCTGGGGCCAACGTCCTGACTTTC. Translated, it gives CSARNYISGANVLTF.

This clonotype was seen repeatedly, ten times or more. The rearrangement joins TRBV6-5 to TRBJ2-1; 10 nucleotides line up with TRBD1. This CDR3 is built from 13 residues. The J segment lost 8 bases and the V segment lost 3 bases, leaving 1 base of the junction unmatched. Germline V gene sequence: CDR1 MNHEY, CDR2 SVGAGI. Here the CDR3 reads CASSYGQGDEQFF. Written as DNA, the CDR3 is TGTGCCAGCAGTTATGGACAGGGGGATGAGCAGTTCTTC.

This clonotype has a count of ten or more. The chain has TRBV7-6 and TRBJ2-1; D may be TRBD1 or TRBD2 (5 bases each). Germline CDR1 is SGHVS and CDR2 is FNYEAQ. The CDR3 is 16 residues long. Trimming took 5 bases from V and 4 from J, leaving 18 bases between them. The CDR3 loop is CASSHPISGPYNEQFF. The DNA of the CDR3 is TGTGCCAGCAGCCACCCCATTTCGGGACCTTACAATGAGCAGTTCTTC.

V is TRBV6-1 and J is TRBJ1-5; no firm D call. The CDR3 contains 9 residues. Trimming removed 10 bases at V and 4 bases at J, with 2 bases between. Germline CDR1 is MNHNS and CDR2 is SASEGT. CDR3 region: CATNQPQHF. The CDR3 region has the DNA TGTGCCACGAATCAGCCCCAGCATTTT.